This TCR beta chain was identified in a study of T cells in Graves' hyperthyroidism and ophthalmopathy (dated by TCRdb to the late 2010s). General notes on the study: Peripheral blood samples were taken at initial diagnosis, before any treatment was given. A discovery cohort of about a hundred patients, roughly 40 with Graves' ophthalmopathy and 55 to 65 with stable Graves' hyperthyroidism, was used to find distinguishing TCR V-J signatures. Prospective prediction of ophthalmopathy was tested in an independent validation cohort of 18 to 20 hyperthyroidism patients and 15 to 17 patients who later progressed to ophthalmopathy. For training and testing, the 100 or so patients in the discovery cohort were randomly divided in a 7:3 ratio. Thyroid tissue and blood T-cell repertoires from about six Graves' hyperthyroidism patients were also compared in the study. Once sampling was done, hyperthyroidism patients were given methimazole at a starting dose of 30 mg daily, whereas ophthalmopathy patients were given high-dose intravenous methylprednisolone. The paper reports TCR Vbeta CDR3 sequencing of over 120 peripheral blood samples: approximately 43 ophthalmopathy, fewer than 85 hyperthyroidism and around 17 progressor patients. What the authors observed across the whole study: In validation, progression to ophthalmopathy was predicted by the model with 55% to 71% sensitivity and about 72% specificity, a median of approximately 6.5 months before onset. Blood samples also contained most of the expanded thyroid clonotypes (frequency above 0.001), which suggests that blood repertoires may reflect thyroid immune responses. In cross-validation, a model built on a 13 V-J signature told ophthalmopathy apart from stable hyperthyroidism with approximately 90% sensitivity and approximately 81% specificity, and in testing the same model reached 80%/75%. Sample size was not statistically predetermined, and investigators were not blinded to group allocation.

A patient counted as having stable Graves' hyperthyroidism if no progression to ophthalmopathy occurred over 18 months of follow-up. Hyperthyroidism patients were newly diagnosed, had a disease duration of under 2 months, and were aged 18 to 65 years. Patients with uncontrolled infections, other autoimmune diseases, pregnancy or lactation were excluded. Clinical symptoms, serum thyroxine and TRAb, thyroid ultrasound, and orbital computed tomography formed the basis for the diagnoses. Ficoll-Paque density gradient centrifugation was used to isolate PBMCs from about 10 ml of fresh peripheral blood. Trizol reagent was used to extract total RNA, and RNA quality was then checked on an Agilent 2100 Bioanalyzer. This clonotype was recorded at least ten times. The specificity of this receptor is unknown. Base qualities are not provided; no much larger clone lies one nucleotide away. Amplification of TCR beta CDR3 regions was carried out from RNA transcripts. The TCR CDR3 was subjected to a first round of RT-PCR using the HTBI primer set and the Qiagen OneStep RT-PCR kit. The libraries were constructed in a second round of multiplex PCR and then size-selected and purified. Libraries were sequenced paired-end with 100 bp reads on an Illumina HiSeq2000. Under the source paper's analysis protocol: SOAPnuke was used to process the raw data, with reads discarded if the reads contained adapters or uncalled bases, had a mean Phred below 15, or lacked an exact constant-primer or identifier match. High-quality paired reads were merged using COPE v1.2.5, and each unique nucleotide sequence was defined as a clonotype. MiTCR v1.1 was used to align the clonotypes against IMGT TRBV, TRBD and TRBJ reference segments. Only V-J combinations with frequency above 0.0001, covering 98% to 99.2% of repertoires, were analysed. The TCS score was defined as the ratio of F50 (clonal expansion) to E x V (chaos), calculated using BLOSUM62-based TCRdist between CDR3 peptides within each V-J. Welch's t-statistics and random forest reduced around 520 V-J features to 13, which were used in a naive Bayes classifier (R e1071). Clones were called with MiXCR by TCRdb after fastp trimmed the public reads at Q25, and only in-frame beta chains were retained. Rows with one shared CDR3 protein collapse into an entry with the most common genes and DNA. In this record, the V and J calls reflect TCRdb's handling and not the investigators' own analysis. The sample records hundreds of thousands of distinct CDR3 sequences, 15% to 20% of which are singletons. The ten biggest clones cover 3.8% of the sample.

V was cut back by 4 bases and J by 8 bases, leaving a gap of 13 bases between them. The germline V gene gives CDR1 as SGHRS and CDR2 as YFSETQ. Its CDR3 holds 13 amino acids, cysteine through phenylalanine. Only CDR3 DNA is held: 39 bases, read in frame from base 1. Specimen: blood. The TCR originated in a woman aged 25 to 39 with Graves' hyperthyroidism. The chain was built from TRBV5-1 and TRBJ2-1; the D assignment is uncertain and may be TRBD1 or TRBD2, with 5 bases supporting each. In nucleotides, the sequence is TGCGCCAGCAGCCGGAGGTGGGGCGATGAGCAGTTCTTC. Its protein is CASSRRWGDEQFF.